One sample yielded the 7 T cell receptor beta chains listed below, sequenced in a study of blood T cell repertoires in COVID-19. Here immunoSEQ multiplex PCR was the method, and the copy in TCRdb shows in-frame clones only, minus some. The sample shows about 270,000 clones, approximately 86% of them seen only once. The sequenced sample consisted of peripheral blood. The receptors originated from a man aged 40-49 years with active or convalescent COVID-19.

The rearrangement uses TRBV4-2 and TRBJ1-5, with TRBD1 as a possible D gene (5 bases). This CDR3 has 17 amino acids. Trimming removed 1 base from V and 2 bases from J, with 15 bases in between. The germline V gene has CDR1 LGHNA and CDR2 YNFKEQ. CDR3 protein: CASSQGTPKEGNQPQHF. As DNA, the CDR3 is TGTGCCAGCAGCCAAGGGACACCCAAAGAGGGCAATCAGCCCCAGCATTTT.

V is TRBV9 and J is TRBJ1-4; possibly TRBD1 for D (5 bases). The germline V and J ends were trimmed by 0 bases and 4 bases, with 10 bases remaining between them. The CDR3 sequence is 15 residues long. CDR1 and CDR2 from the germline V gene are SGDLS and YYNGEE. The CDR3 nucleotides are TGTGCCAGCAGCGTAGGCGGGGGGGGTAATGAAAAACTGTTTTTT. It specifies CASSVGGGGNEKLFF.

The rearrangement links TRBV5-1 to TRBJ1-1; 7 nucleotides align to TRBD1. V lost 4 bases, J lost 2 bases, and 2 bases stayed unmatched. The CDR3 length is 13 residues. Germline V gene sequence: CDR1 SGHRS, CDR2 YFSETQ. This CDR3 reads CASSGDRNTEAFF. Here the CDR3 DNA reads TGCGCCAGCAGCGGGGACAGAAACACTGAAGCTTTCTTT.

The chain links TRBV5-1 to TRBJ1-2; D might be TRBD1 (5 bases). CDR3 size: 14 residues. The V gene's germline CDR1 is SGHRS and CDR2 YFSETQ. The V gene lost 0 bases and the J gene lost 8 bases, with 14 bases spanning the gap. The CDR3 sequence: CASSLAGRGGGYTF. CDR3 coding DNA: TGCGCCAGCAGCTTGGCCGGGAGGGGTGGCGGCTACACCTTC.

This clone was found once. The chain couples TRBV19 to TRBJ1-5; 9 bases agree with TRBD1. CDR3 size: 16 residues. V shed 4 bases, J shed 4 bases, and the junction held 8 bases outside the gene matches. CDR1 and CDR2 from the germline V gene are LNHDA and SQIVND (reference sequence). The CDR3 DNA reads TGTGCCAGTAGTACGTGGGGGACAGGGCTAAATCAGCCCCAGCATTTT. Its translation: CASSTWGTGLNQPQHF.

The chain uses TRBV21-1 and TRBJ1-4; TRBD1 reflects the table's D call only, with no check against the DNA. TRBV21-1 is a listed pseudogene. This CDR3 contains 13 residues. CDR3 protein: CASSSTVNEKLFF. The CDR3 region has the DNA TGTGCCAGCAGCAGCACAGTTAATGAAAAACTGTTTTTT.

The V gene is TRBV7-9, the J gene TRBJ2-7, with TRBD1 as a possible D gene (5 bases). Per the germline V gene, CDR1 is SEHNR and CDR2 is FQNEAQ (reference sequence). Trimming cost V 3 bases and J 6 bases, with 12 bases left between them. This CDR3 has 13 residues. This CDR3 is CASSLWTFPEQYF. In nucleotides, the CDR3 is TGTGCCAGCAGCTTGTGGACATTCCCCGAGCAGTACTTC.